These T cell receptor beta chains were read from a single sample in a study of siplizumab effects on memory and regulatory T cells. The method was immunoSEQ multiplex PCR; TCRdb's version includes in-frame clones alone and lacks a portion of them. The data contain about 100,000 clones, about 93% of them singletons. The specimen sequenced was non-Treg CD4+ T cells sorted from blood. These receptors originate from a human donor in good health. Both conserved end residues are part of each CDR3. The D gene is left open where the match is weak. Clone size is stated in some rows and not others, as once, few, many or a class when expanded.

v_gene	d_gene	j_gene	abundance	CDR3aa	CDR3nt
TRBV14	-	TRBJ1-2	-	CASSHPRGPTLRYTF	TGTGCCAGCAGCCACCCACGCGGTCCCACGTTACGCTACACCTTC
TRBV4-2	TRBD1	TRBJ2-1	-	CASSQPGQGARNEQFF	TGTGCCAGCAGCCAACCGGGACAGGGGGCGCGGAATGAGCAGTTCTTC
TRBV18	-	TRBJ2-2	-	CASSPPSKPGELFF	TGTGCCAGCTCACCACCGTCGAAGCCCGGGGAGCTGTTTTTT
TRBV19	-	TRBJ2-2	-	CASSIGFVGELFF	TGTGCCAGTAGTATCGGGTTTGTCGGGGAGCTGTTTTTT
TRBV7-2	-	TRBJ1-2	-	CASSSQQVYGYTF	TGTGCCAGCAGCTCCCAACAGGTCTATGGCTACACCTTC
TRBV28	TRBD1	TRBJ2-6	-	CASRLTGVGANVLTF	TGTGCCAGCAGACTTACAGGGGTCGGGGCCAACGTCCTGACTTTC
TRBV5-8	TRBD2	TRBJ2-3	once	CASSPTSGTDTQYF	TGTGCCAGCAGCCCCACTAGCGGCACAGATACGCAGTATTTT
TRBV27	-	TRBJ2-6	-	CASSWGVGAGANVLTF	TGTGCCAGCAGTTGGGGGGTTGGGGCCGGGGCCAACGTCCTGACTTTC
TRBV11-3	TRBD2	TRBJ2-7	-	CASSPGTSGIYEQYF	TGTGCCAGCAGCCCCGGGACTAGCGGGATCTACGAGCAGTACTTC
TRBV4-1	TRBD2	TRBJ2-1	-	CASSPGSTRLAGDNNEQFF	TGCGCCAGCAGCCCTGGGAGTACGCGACTAGCGGGAGATAACAATGAGCAGTTCTTC
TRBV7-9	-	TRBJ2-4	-	CASSLAPGENIQYF	TGTGCCAGCAGCTTAGCGCCGGGGGAAAACATTCAGTACTTC
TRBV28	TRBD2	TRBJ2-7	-	CASSPPRGVAFYEQYF	TGTGCCAGCAGTCCACCTCGGGGGGTAGCGTTCTACGAGCAGTACTTC
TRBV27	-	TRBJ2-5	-	CASSPSGWGQETQYF	TGTGCCAGCAGCCCGAGCGGGTGGGGGCAAGAGACCCAGTACTTC